A single sample gave rise to the 17 T cell receptor beta chains below, sequenced in a study of blood T cell repertoires in COVID-19. This table comes from immunoSEQ multiplex PCR, and its TCRdb copy is limited to in-frame clones, with some not included. The data hold about 120,000 clones, with 60% to 80% observed a single time. Material: peripheral blood. The receptors were gathered from a human donor in a cohort sampled during active COVID-19.

This clone was recorded only once. The V gene is TRBV30, the J gene TRBJ2-7, with 10 bases matching TRBD1. CDR1 and CDR2 (germline): GTSNPN, SVGIG (reference sequence). The V gene end was trimmed by 4 bases and the J gene end by 7 bases; junction bases not matched to a gene: 10. The CDR3 has 14 amino acids. CDR3 bases: TGTGCCTGGACTGCGGACAGGGGGTTCGGTGAGCAGTACTTC. Protein: CAWTADRGFGEQYF.

The gene calls are TRBV4-1 and TRBJ1-5; D remains ambiguous. This CDR3 contains 14 residues. V lost 1 base, J lost 4 bases, and 8 bases lay in between. Per germline, CDR1 MGHRA and CDR2 YSYEKL. DNA for the CDR3: TGCGCCAGCAGCCAAGGAGGCAGAAATCAGCCCCAGCATTTT. This sequence encodes CASSQGGRNQPQHF.

The chain employs TRBV19 and TRBJ1-2, with D possibly matching TRBD1 (6 bases). V lost 4 bases to trimming and J lost 3 bases, with 15 bases between them. Germline values: CDR1 LNHDA, CDR2 SQIVND (reference sequence). This CDR3 contains 15 residues. CDR3 in amino acids: CASSRYRDLDYGYTF. Here the CDR3 DNA reads TGTGCCAGTAGTAGATACAGGGATCTCGACTATGGCTACACCTTC.

About this clone itself: Relative to the germline gene, one junction end is altered; a read error may explain this. The J gene is TRBJ2-7, the V gene TRBV6-1; 9 nucleotides line up with TRBD1. The CDR3 loop spans 16 amino acids. Germline CDR1 is MNHNS and CDR2 is SASEGT. The DNA of the CDR3 is TGTGCCAGCAGTGAAACTCGACAGGGGGTCCTCTACGGGCAGTACTTC. Translating it yields CASSETRQGVLYGQYF.

V gene TRBV15 combines with J gene TRBJ2-7; D gene ambiguous. This CDR3 is built from 13 residues. Per the germline V gene, CDR1 is LNHNV and CDR2 is YYDKDF (reference sequence). With 1 base removed from V and 4 bases from J, the gap between germline ends came to 8 bases. CDR3 amino acids: CATSRVLSYEQYF. In DNA, the CDR3 is TGTGCCACCAGCAGAGTCCTCAGTTACGAGCAGTACTTC.

V usage is TRBV18 and J usage is TRBJ1-6; TRBD1 might be the D (5 bases). Germline V gives CDR1 KGHSH, CDR2 LQKENI. The CDR3 sequence is 15 residues long. V was clipped by 0 bases and J by 11 bases, with 14 bases between them. CDR3 protein: CASSPPTGISPPLHF. CDR3 DNA: TGTGCCAGCTCACCACCTACAGGCATTAGTCCACCCCTCCACTTT.

This chain links TRBV11-3 with TRBJ2-7, with TRBD1 matching over 10 bases. Germline trimming cut 2 bases from V and 3 bases from J; bases unmatched to any gene: 7. Germline lookup yields CDR1 SGHNT and CDR2 YENEEA. CDR3 size: 16 residues. CDR3 DNA: TGTGCCAGCAGCTTAACCTTCCGGGACAGGGGCTACGAGCAGTACTTC. Translating it yields CASSLTFRDRGYEQYF.

This clone has more than one count but fewer than ten. DNA of the CDR3: TGTGCCAGCAGCTTGCTCAGGGATGATGAGGAAAAACTGTTTTTT. Encoded protein: CASSLLRDDEEKLFF. The rearrangement joins TRBV7-9 to TRBJ1-4; TRBD1 is a possible D gene (5 bases). CDR3 size: 15 residues. With 3 bases removed from V and 8 bases from J, the gap between germline ends came to 16 bases. Germline CDR1 reads SEHNR; CDR2 reads FQNEAQ (reference sequence). The entire variable domain, with the rest obtained from reference TRBV7-9 and TRBJ1-4, is as follows: DTGVSQNPRHKITKRGQNVTFRCDPISEHNRLYWYRQTLGQGPEFLTYFQNEAQLEKSRLLSDRFSAERPKGSFSTLEIQRTEQGDSAMYLCASSLLRDDEEKLFFGSGTQLSVL.

The chain is built from TRBV9 and TRBJ2-2, with 10 bases that match TRBD1. Losses at the gene ends were 6 bases for V and 4 bases for J; bases not matched to a gene: 12. The germline V gene has CDR1 SGDLS and CDR2 YYNGEE. The CDR3 has 17 residues. The CDR3 reads CASILCRDRGPTGELFF. The CDR3 nucleotides are TGTGCCAGCATCCTGTGTAGGGACAGGGGTCCCACCGGGGAGCTGTTTTTT.

This sequence joins TRBV6-2 or TRBV6-3 and TRBJ2-6; weak D call: TRBD2 (5 bases). V was shortened by 0 bases and J by 2 bases, with 14 bases between the two germline ends. CDR3 length: 18 residues. Per the germline V gene, CDR1 is MNHEY and CDR2 is SVGEGT. The CDR3 nucleotides are TGTGCCAGCAGTTACTCGATGTGGGAGCCCACTGGGGCCAACGTCCTGACTTTC. Protein: CASSYSMWEPTGANVLTF.

J is TRBJ2-2 and V is TRBV27; tentative D call: TRBD1 (6 bases). The CDR3 sequence is 13 residues long. Trimming stripped 6 bases from V and 5 bases from J, with 10 bases between. Per germline, CDR1 MNHEY and CDR2 SMNVEV (reference sequence). The CDR3: CASRPRGTGELFF. The CDR3 DNA sequence: TGTGCCAGCAGACCGAGGGGGACCGGGGAGCTGTTTTTT.

The J gene is TRBJ2-7, the V gene TRBV6-5; no reliable D call. Trimming stripped 6 bases from V and 2 bases from J, with 11 bases between. The germline V gene encodes CDR1 MNHEY and CDR2 SVGAGI. The CDR3 consists of 13 residues. The CDR3 is CASRPDTTYEQYF. Here the CDR3 DNA reads TGTGCCAGCAGGCCCGACACCACCTACGAGCAGTACTTC.

V is TRBV30 and J is TRBJ1-1; no clear D gene. Germline V gene data show CDR1 as GTSNPN and CDR2 as SVGIG (reference sequence). The CDR3 covers 12 residues. The CDR3 protein is CARTGGDTEAFF. As DNA, the CDR3 is TGTGCTCGGACGGGCGGGGACACTGAAGCTTTCTTT.

CDR3 protein: CASSYPGGYNTGELFF. The CDR3 coding sequence is TGCGCCAGCAGCTACCCAGGGGGCTACAACACCGGGGAGCTGTTTTTT. The gene calls are TRBV5-1 and TRBJ2-2; 8 nucleotides align to TRBD1. CDR3 size: 16 residues. J lost 2 bases, V lost 3 bases, and 6 bases had no gene match. Per the germline V gene, CDR1 is SGHRS and CDR2 is YFSETQ. Supplemented by reference TRBV5-1 and TRBJ2-2, the full variable domain reads KAGVTQTPRYLIKTRGQQVTLSCSPISGHRSVSWYQQTPGQGLQFLFEYFSETQRNKGNFPGRFSGRQFSNSRSEMNVSTLELGDSALYLCASSYPGGYNTGELFFGEGSRLTVL.

This clone was found once. Written as DNA, the CDR3 is TGCGCCAGCAGCCGGACAGGGGTGAATTCACCCCTCCACTTT. Its protein product is CASSRTGVNSPLHF. The rearrangement joins TRBV5-1 to TRBJ1-6; 9 nucleotides align to TRBD1. The CDR3 sequence is 14 residues long. Germline V lookup: CDR1 SGHRS, CDR2 YFSETQ. With V trimmed by 4 bases and J by 7 bases, 3 bases remained unmatched. The full variable domain, completed using reference TRBV5-1 and TRBJ1-6, is KAGVTQTPRYLIKTRGQQVTLSCSPISGHRSVSWYQQTPGQGLQFLFEYFSETQRNKGNFPGRFSGRQFSNSRSEMNVSTLELGDSALYLCASSRTGVNSPLHFGNGTRLTVT.

The chain employs TRBV5-1 and TRBJ1-2; no clear D gene. V lost 4 bases and J lost 3, with 7 bases in between. Germline CDR1 is SGHRS and CDR2 is YFSETQ. The CDR3 loop spans 12 amino acids. The CDR3 region has the DNA TGCGCCAGCAGCCCTGAGGACTATGGCTACACCTTC. Protein: CASSPEDYGYTF.

This chain connects TRBV7-2 to TRBJ1-1; D possibly corresponds to TRBD1 (6 bases). The germline V and J ends were trimmed by 5 bases and 7 bases, with 17 bases remaining between them. This CDR3 spans 14 amino acids. The germline CDR1 and CDR2 sequences are SGHTA and FQGNSA. The CDR3 protein is CASSDISGHLEAFF. For the CDR3, the DNA is TGTGCCAGCAGCGACATCTCGGGACACCTTGAAGCTTTCTTT.